These 28 T cell receptor beta chains share one sample of origin, sequenced in a study of cytomegalovirus exposure and HLA in healthy donors. Vbeta (60) and Jbeta (13) primers were used in the PCR. Clones were sequenced by immunoSEQ multiplex PCR, and TCRdb holds only the in-frame ones, with some missing. In the table there are under 200,000 clones, 70% to 85% of which are singletons. The material sequenced was PBMCs. These TCRs come from a man in his fifties or sixties in good health and CMV-seropositive.

V is TRBV5-1 and J is TRBJ2-7; 8 bases agree with TRBD1. CDR3 length equals 15 residues. Germline V lookup: CDR1 SGHRS, CDR2 YFSETQ. V dropped 0 bases and J dropped 5; count of bases not matched to a gene: 7. The CDR3 region has the DNA TGCGCCAGCAGCTTGGTAGGACAGGGTGTCCACGAGCAGTACTTC. Protein: CASSLVGQGVHEQYF.

This clone occurred a few times. V gene TRBV15 combines with J gene TRBJ2-4; tentative D call: TRBD1 (6 bases). Germline CDR1 LNHNV, CDR2 YYDKDF (reference sequence). V lost 2 bases and J 6 bases, leaving 14 bases between the germline ends. The CDR3 runs 15 residues. CDR3 DNA: TGTGCCACCAGCAGATACGGACAGAATCTAAACATTCAGTACTTC. It specifies CATSRYGQNLNIQYF.

This clone was observed a single time. The chain recombines TRBV7-8 with TRBJ2-7, with D uncertain. Per the germline V gene, CDR1 is SGHVS and CDR2 is FQNEAQ. V dropped 1 base and J dropped 0 bases, with 13 bases sitting between them. This CDR3 has 16 residues. The CDR3 nucleotides are TGTGCCAGCAGCTTAGGACTTATAGGCGGCTCCTACGAGCAGTACTTC. Encoded protein: CASSLGLIGGSYEQYF.

This clone appeared a single time. The chain joins TRBV4-1 to TRBJ1-2; TRBD1 matches at 8 bases. The J segment lost 8 bases and the V segment lost 2 bases, leaving 4 bases of the junction unmatched. The germline gives CDR1 MGHRA, CDR2 YSYEKL. This CDR3 comprises 13 residues. CDR3 coding DNA: TGCGCCAGCAGCCAAACGCACAGGGGGGGCTACACCTTC. Translated, it gives CASSQTHRGGYTF.

The V call is TRBV9, the J call TRBJ2-5; TRBD2 matches at 11 bases. CDR1 and CDR2 (germline): SGDLS, YYNGEE. V was clipped by 0 bases and J by 5 bases; unmatched bases: 12. The CDR3 consists of 18 residues. The CDR3 DNA is TGTGCCAGCAGCGTAGGGCCTAGCGGGGGGCCTCGGTATGAGACCCAGTACTTC. Translating it yields CASSVGPSGGPRYETQYF. The complete variable domain, with remaining parts taken from reference TRBV9 and TRBJ2-5, reads DSGVTQTPKHLITATGQRVTLRCSPRSGDLSVYWYQQSLDQGLQFLIQYYNGEERAKGNILERFSAQQFPDLHSELNLSSLELGDSALYFCASSVGPSGGPRYETQYFGPGTRLLVL.

This clone was recorded a few times. Other nucleotide sequences in the sample specify the same CDR3. CDR3 sequence (DNA): TGTGCCAGCAGCCCGGTGCAGGCTACGCAGTATTTT. Translation: CASSPVQATQYF. This chain joins TRBV7-6 and TRBJ2-3; D is unresolved. V lost 5 bases to trimming and J lost 8 bases, with 11 bases between them. Germline V gene data show CDR1 as SGHVS and CDR2 as FNYEAQ. The CDR3 contains 12 residues.

The chain uses TRBV7-2 and TRBJ1-2; 7 nucleotides agree with TRBD1. V lost 5 bases and J lost 1; bases outside the gene matches: 4. There are 14 residues in the CDR3. CDR1 and CDR2 (germline): SGHTA, FQGNSA. The chain's CDR3 is CASSRTGLNYGYTF. The CDR3 nucleotides read TGTGCCAGCAGCCGGACAGGCCTTAACTATGGCTACACCTTC.

This sequence joins TRBV5-4 and TRBJ2-2; a weak D match, TRBD2 (6 bases). The V end lost 0 bases, the J end lost 0 bases, and 12 bases lay between the germline ends. In germline, CDR1 is SGHNT, CDR2 YYREEE (reference sequence). The CDR3 is 17 residues long. In nucleotides, the CDR3 is TGTGCCAGCAGCTTGGGAGGAGGAGGGGCGAACACCGGGGAGCTGTTTTTT. Its protein is CASSLGGGGANTGELFF.

This chain connects TRBV5-1 to TRBJ2-1; 8 bases match TRBD1. CDR3 length equals 15 residues. Germline CDR1 reads SGHRS; CDR2 reads YFSETQ. With V trimmed by 7 bases and J by 5 bases, 11 bases remained unmatched. The CDR3 region has the DNA TGCGCCAGCTACTGGGACAGGCCCTCGGACAATGAGCAGTTCTTC. The encoded protein is CASYWDRPSDNEQFF.

V is TRBV4-3 and J is TRBJ2-7; D is uncertain. V dropped 0 bases and J dropped 6 bases, with 15 bases sitting between them. This CDR3 has 15 amino acids. Looked up from germline, CDR1 is LGHNA and CDR2 is YSLEER. CDR3 coding DNA: TGCGCCAGCAGCCAAGATTTACTACCCGCGGCCGAGCAGTACTTC. Translated: CASSQDLLPAAEQYF.

The chain's CDR3 is CASQRNGGPYEQYF. The CDR3 DNA reads TGTGCCAGCCAGCGGAATGGGGGCCCCTACGAGCAGTACTTC. The chain joins TRBV7-2 to TRBJ2-7; TRBD1 might be the D (6 bases). Germline CDR1 is SGHTA and CDR2 is FQGNSA. The V gene lost 8 bases and the J gene lost 2 bases, with 16 bases spanning the gap. The CDR3 has 14 amino acids.

The chain combines TRBV5-6 with TRBJ1-6, with D tentatively TRBD1 (5 bases). Germline lookup yields CDR1 SGHDT and CDR2 YYEEEE. The CDR3 runs to 16 residues. Trimming cost V 7 bases and J 5 bases, with 19 bases left between them. CDR3 amino acids: CASRPLGGKDNSPLHF. In DNA form, the CDR3 reads TGTGCCAGCCGCCCCCTGGGGGGTAAAGATAATTCACCCCTCCACTTT. Full variable domain (missing parts from reference TRBV5-6 and TRBJ1-6): DAGVTQSPTHLIKTRGQQVTLRCSPKSGHDTVSWYQQALGQGPQFIFQYYEEEERQRGNFPDRFSGHQFPNYSSELNVNALLLGDSALYLCASRPLGGKDNSPLHFGNGTRLTVT.

There are a few counts of this clone. The chain joins TRBV14 to TRBJ1-1, with D possibly matching TRBD1 (6 bases). V was pared by 3 bases and J by 6 bases, with 11 bases between. The CDR3 totals 13 residues. Germline CDR1 reads SGHDN; CDR2 reads FVKESK. The chain's CDR3 is CASSHYRVAEAFF. Written as DNA, the CDR3 is TGTGCCAGCAGCCATTACAGGGTTGCTGAAGCTTTCTTT.

J is TRBJ1-2 and V is TRBV10-3; 7 bases are shared with TRBD1. Germline-derived CDR1 and CDR2 are ENHRY and SYGVKD. The V and J ends lost 5 bases and 6 bases, in that order; junction bases with no gene match: 9. The length of the CDR3 is 14 residues. The CDR3 region has the DNA TGTGCCATCAGTCGGCAGGGGGGATCGGATGGCTACACCTTC. The encoded protein is CAISRQGGSDGYTF.

The chain uses TRBV4-3 and TRBJ1-2; 7 positions match TRBD1. In germline, CDR1 is LGHNA, CDR2 YSLEER. The length of the CDR3 is 16 residues. Losses at the gene ends were 4 bases for V and 4 bases for J; bases not matched to a gene: 12. The CDR3 region is CASSPEWGQKIYGYTF. DNA for the CDR3: TGCGCCAGCAGCCCGGAGTGGGGACAGAAGATCTATGGCTACACCTTC.

This clone was seen once. The same CDR3 arises from other DNA sequences in this sample as well. The chain carries TRBV7-9 and TRBJ2-7; 11 bases agree with TRBD1. There are 14 residues in the CDR3. Germline V lookup: CDR1 SEHNR, CDR2 FQNEAQ (reference sequence). V lost 5 bases to trimming and J lost 4 bases; unmatched junction nucleotides: 4. CDR3 amino acids: CASSPGQGAYEQYF. CDR3 DNA sequence: TGTGCCAGCAGCCCTGGACAGGGGGCGTACGAGCAGTACTTC.

The chain recombines TRBV9 with TRBJ2-3, with 10 bases lining up with TRBD2. V lost 3 bases and J lost 2; bases outside the gene matches: 6. Germline loops: CDR1 SGDLS, CDR2 YYNGEE. The CDR3 consists of 16 residues. The CDR3 DNA follows: TGTGCCAGCAGCGCCTTAGCGGGGGGACCCACAGATACGCAGTATTTT. The encoded protein is CASSALAGGPTDTQYF. The full variable domain, completed using reference TRBV9 and TRBJ2-3, is DSGVTQTPKHLITATGQRVTLRCSPRSGDLSVYWYQQSLDQGLQFLIQYYNGEERAKGNILERFSAQQFPDLHSELNLSSLELGDSALYFCASSALAGGPTDTQYFGPGTRLTVL.

V usage is TRBV7-9 and J usage is TRBJ2-4, with D tentatively TRBD1 (6 bases). Germline CDR1 reads SEHNR; CDR2 reads FQNEAQ (reference sequence). The CDR3 loop spans 17 amino acids. The V gene lost 3 bases and the J gene lost 0 bases, with 15 bases spanning the gap. The CDR3 reads CASSFSTGSPAKNIQYF. The CDR3 region has the DNA TGTGCCAGCAGCTTCTCAACAGGGTCACCAGCCAAAAACATTCAGTACTTC.

The genes are TRBV28 and TRBJ1-6; tentatively, D is TRBD1 (6 bases). CDR1 and CDR2 (germline): MDHEN, SYDVKM. This CDR3 is built from 15 residues. V was shortened by 5 bases and J by 8 bases, with 16 bases between the two germline ends. The chain's CDR3 is CASSNPQGRDSPLHF. The DNA for the CDR3 is TGTGCCAGCAGTAACCCACAGGGAAGGGATTCACCCCTCCACTTT.

V is TRBV15 and J is TRBJ2-5; 7 bases fit TRBD2. Germline CDR1 is LNHNV and CDR2 is YYDKDF (reference sequence). The CDR3 contains 16 residues. J lost 1 base, V lost 5 bases, and 10 bases had no gene match. DNA for the CDR3: TGTGCCACCAGCTCCCCTCTGGGGGGGGGCCAAGAGACCCAGTACTTC. The encoded protein is CATSSPLGGGQETQYF.

J is TRBJ2-2 and V is TRBV7-6, with 9 bases matching TRBD2. Trimming removed 2 bases from V and 3 bases from J; junction bases left unmatched: 7. Germline-derived CDR1 and CDR2 are SGHVS and FNYEAQ. This CDR3 comprises 17 residues. The CDR3 is CASSLRRGGRDTGELFF. The CDR3 DNA is TGTGCCAGCAGCTTACGGCGGGGGGGCCGGGACACCGGGGAGCTGTTTTTT. The entire variable domain, with the rest obtained from reference TRBV7-6 and TRBJ2-2, is as follows: GAGVSQSPRYKVTKRGQDVALRCDPISGHVSLYWYRQALGQGPEFLTYFNYEAQQDKSGLPNDRFSAERPEGSISTLTIQRTEQRDSAMYRCASSLRRGGRDTGELFFGEGSRLTVL.

The chain joins TRBV7-9 to TRBJ1-5; no definite D call. Germline V gene data show CDR1 as SEHNR and CDR2 as FQNEAQ (reference sequence). Trimming left V 1 base short and J 6 bases short, with 22 bases between. This CDR3 is 18 amino acids long. The CDR3 reads CASSLVWEDDVISQPQHF. The CDR3 nucleotides read TGTGCCAGCAGCTTAGTTTGGGAGGACGATGTCATAAGTCAGCCCCAGCATTTT. Full variable domain (remainder filled in from reference TRBV7-9 and TRBJ1-5): DTGVSQNPRHKITKRGQNVTFRCDPISEHNRLYWYRQTLGQGPEFLTYFQNEAQLEKSRLLSDRFSAERPKGSFSTLEIQRTEQGDSAMYLCASSLVWEDDVISQPQHFGDGTRLSIL.

Turning to this clone: Other nucleotide sequences in the sample specify the same CDR3. The chain links TRBV30 to TRBJ1-6; TRBD1 agrees at 9 bases. The germline gives CDR1 GTSNPN, CDR2 SVGIG (reference sequence). Trimming cost V 0 bases and J 10 bases; bases outside gene matches: 13. This CDR3 has 17 amino acids. CDR3 region: CAWSVTSPGTGKSPLHF. CDR3 nucleotides: TGTGCCTGGAGTGTGACCTCCCCCGGGACAGGGAAGTCACCCCTCCACTTT.

The chain employs TRBV14 and TRBJ2-7; 7 nucleotides align to TRBD1. Trimming removed 1 base from V and 6 bases from J; junction bases left unmatched: 6. The CDR3 has 14 amino acids. CDR1 and CDR2 (germline): SGHDN, FVKESK. DNA for the CDR3: TGTGCCAGCAGCCAAGTGGGACAGTTCTCCGAGCAGTACTTC. This gives the protein CASSQVGQFSEQYF.

The rearrangement links TRBV10-2 to TRBJ2-1, with D hard to call. CDR1 WSHSY and CDR2 SAAADI come from the germline V gene. The CDR3 runs 12 residues. Trimming shortened V by 4 bases and J by 3 bases, and 4 bases separated the two germline ends. The CDR3 here is CASSGHYNEQFF. CDR3 in DNA: TGCGCCAGCAGTGGACACTACAATGAGCAGTTCTTC.

The rearrangement joins TRBV19 to TRBJ1-6; tentative D call: TRBD1 (5 bases). This CDR3 spans 17 amino acids. Trimming removed 5 bases from V and 0 bases from J, with 14 bases in between. CDR1 is LNHDA and CDR2 is SQIVND in the germline V gene (reference sequence). CDR3 loop: CASSHRQFSSYNSPLHF. DNA of the CDR3: TGTGCCAGTAGTCATCGACAGTTTAGCTCCTATAATTCACCCCTCCACTTT.

This chain uses TRBV4-2 with TRBJ2-5; 9 nucleotides match TRBD2. Germline CDR1 is LGHNA and CDR2 is YNFKEQ. V shed 1 base, J shed 0 bases, and the junction held 6 bases outside the gene matches. This CDR3 region has 17 residues. The DNA of the CDR3 is TGTGCCAGCAGCCAAGGAGAGAGCGGGGGGTACCAAGAGACCCAGTACTTC. Encoded protein: CASSQGESGGYQETQYF.

This clone occurred once. This rearrangement joins TRBV10-3 to TRBJ1-3, with 8 bases lining up with TRBD1. The germline V gene has CDR1 ENHRY and CDR2 SYGVKD. This CDR3 spans 15 amino acids. After removal of 7 bases from V and 1 base from J, the junction contained 6 bases not matched to a gene. CDR3 region: CAINPRGQSGNTIYF. The CDR3 DNA reads TGTGCCATCAACCCCAGGGGGCAATCTGGAAACACCATATATTTT.